This TCR beta chain comes out of a study of blood T cell repertoires in COVID-19. As for the study in general: COVID-19 samples, acute and convalescent, were from the United States, Italy and Spain. Sample material is recorded as cDNA or gDNA derived from T cells, B-cell-depleted T cells, or PBMCs.

Per the authors' pipeline: Scientists estimated how many nucleated cells there were by amplifying reference gene primers. The table came from immunoSEQ multiplex PCR; TCRdb's copy has only in-frame clones and leaves some out. The DNA was the basis for D and trimming; V, J and clone size are from that table. Here the sample spans 200,000 to 300,000 clones, over 70% being singletons. Germline values: CDR1 SGHTA, CDR2 FQGTGA. V dropped 3 bases and J dropped 0 bases, with 9 bases sitting between them. The CDR3 contains 14 residues. This TCR was recovered from an elderly woman with acute or convalescent COVID-19. V gene TRBV7-3 combines with J gene TRBJ2-7; D unresolved. The sample consisted of peripheral blood. The CDR3 DNA reads TGTGCCAGCAGCTTGGGCCCCCTCTCCTACGAGCAGTACTTC. It specifies CASSLGPLSYEQYF. The full variable domain, completed using reference TRBV7-3 and TRBJ2-7, is GAGVSQTPSNKVTEKGKYVELRCDPISGHTALYWYRQSLGQGPEFLIYFQGTGAADDSGLPNDRFFAVRPEGSVSTLKIQRTERGDSAVYLCASSLGPLSYEQYFGPGTRLTVT.